Reported below is one T cell receptor beta chain. The sample originates from a study of blood T cells in healthy people across ages. This CDR3 is 15 amino acids long. In germline, CDR1 is MGHDK, CDR2 SYGVNS. The V and J ends lost 2 bases and 6 bases, in that order; junction bases with no gene match: 5. With a J-beta primer mix and a sample-barcoded 5' primer, a second PCR ran about 7 to 12 cycles. TCRdb reanalysed the 5' RACE reads using MiXCR and keeps one entry per CDR3 protein. The top ten clones hold approximately 12% of a sample with under 1,000,000 distinct CDR3 sequences, roughly 40% of them seen once.

V usage is TRBV25-1 and J usage is TRBJ2-4, with 9 bases aligning to TRBD1. The specimen was blood. This TCR was recovered from a man aged 18 to 30 in good health. CDR3: CASSEHPGQGNIQYF. The DNA of the CDR3 is TGTGCCAGCAGTGAACATCCGGGACAGGGAAACATTCAGTACTTC. The entire variable domain, with the rest obtained from reference TRBV25-1 and TRBJ2-4, is as follows: EADIYQTPRYLVIGTGKKITLECSQTMGHDKMYWYQQDPGMELHLIHYSYGVNSTEKGDLSSESTVSRIRTEHFPLTLESARPSHTSQYLCASSEHPGQGNIQYFGAGTRLSVL.